A single sample gave rise to the 20 T cell receptor beta chains below, sequenced in a study of vaccination and CD4 T cells after COVID-19. No antigen is known for these receptors. Treatment described: 10-day PBMC culture with coronavirus spike peptide pools or control peptides (ViraFEST assay). Cultured CD4+ T cell DNA was sequenced using the Oncomine TCR Beta short-read assay. TCRdb reprocessed the PCR reads via MiXCR and lists one record per CDR3 protein. The sample consists of 9,000 to 15,000 distinct CDR3 sequences, 55% to 65% of them appearing once. The sequenced sample was CD4+ T cells from blood, cultured in vitro. The receptors derive from a human donor who had recovered from COVID-19.

This clonotype has a handful of counts. The rearrangement links TRBV20-1 to TRBJ2-7, with D maybe TRBD1 (5 bases). Trimming cost V 3 bases and J 3 bases, with 6 bases left between them. This CDR3 region has 11 residues. Germline V gene lookup returns CDR1 DFQATT and CDR2 SNEGSKA (reference sequence). CDR3 loop: CSARQGYEQYF. CDR3 DNA sequence: TGCAGTGCTAGGCAGGGCTACGAGCAGTACTTC.

The V and J genes are TRBV28 and TRBJ1-1; D is perhaps TRBD1 (6 bases). Trimming took off 6 bases at V and 1 base at J, with 9 bases between the two ends. The germline V gene has CDR1 MDHEN and CDR2 SYDVKM. There are 13 residues in the CDR3. The DNA of the CDR3 is TGTGCCAGCAGGGTGGACAGGAACACTGAAGCTTTCTTT. Translating gives CASRVDRNTEAFF. Variable domain in full (rest from reference TRBV28 and TRBJ1-1): DVKVTQSSRYLVKRTGEKVFLECVQDMDHENMFWYRQDPGLGLRLIYFSYDVKMKEKGDIPEGYSVSREKKERFSLILESASTNQTSMYLCASRVDRNTEAFFGQGTRLTVV.

The rearrangement joins TRBV2 to TRBJ2-5, with 7 bases fitting TRBD1. There are 14 residues in the CDR3. Germline trimming cut 5 bases from V and 6 bases from J; bases unmatched to any gene: 9. Germline V gives CDR1 SNHLY, CDR2 FYNNEI. CDR3 nucleotides: TGTGCCAGCAGTCCTACAACTAGGGGGCAGACCCAGTACTTC. This translates into CASSPTTRGQTQYF.

This chain connects TRBV21-1 to TRBJ2-7; the tabulated D call, TRBD2, remains unverified against the DNA. TRBV21-1 is designated a pseudogene. The CDR3 extends over 14 amino acids. This CDR3 reads CASSNQRTSSKQYF. CDR3 sequence (DNA): TGTGCCAGCAGCAACCAAAGAACTAGCTCTAAGCAGTACTTC.

This clonotype was counted between two and nine times. The chain's CDR3 is CASSGTSDTGELFF. The CDR3 nucleotides are TGTGCCAGCAGTGGGACTAGCGACACCGGGGAGCTGTTTTTT. This sequence joins TRBV25-1 and TRBJ2-2; 9 bases map to TRBD2. Trimming at V came to 4 bases and at J to 3 bases, leaving 0 bases not matched to a gene. CDR1 and CDR2 from the germline V gene are MGHDK and SYGVNS. CDR3 length equals 14 residues.

This clonotype was seen a handful of times. CDR3 protein: CATSRDHFSYTGELFF. CDR3 DNA: TGTGCCACCAGCAGAGATCACTTCAGCTACACCGGGGAGCTGTTTTTT. This rearrangement joins TRBV15 to TRBJ2-2, with D unclear. The CDR3 loop spans 16 amino acids. Germline loops: CDR1 LNHNV, CDR2 YYDKDF (reference sequence). Trimming removed 0 bases at V and 3 bases at J, with 11 bases between.

The J gene is TRBJ1-5, the V gene TRBV20-1, with D hard to call. Trimming stripped 0 bases from V and 3 bases from J, with 12 bases between. The CDR3 runs 15 residues. Germline-derived CDR1 and CDR2 are DFQATT and SNEGSKA (reference sequence). The CDR3 coding sequence is TGCAGTGCTAGAGACTACAAACAAGTCAATCAGCCCCAGCATTTT. It translates to CSARDYKQVNQPQHF.

This sequence joins TRBV7-2 and TRBJ2-7; D not resolved. Germline CDR1 and CDR2: SGHTA and FQGNSA. The CDR3 is made up of 11 amino acids. V was trimmed by 4 bases and J by 6 bases, leaving 7 bases between them. CDR3 nucleotide sequence: TGTGCCAGCAGCTCTTATTTCGAGCAGTACTTC. This encodes CASSSYFEQYF.

The chain combines TRBV10-3 with TRBJ1-2, with 8 nucleotides matching TRBD1. There are 15 residues in the CDR3. Losses at the gene ends were 5 bases for V and 1 base for J; bases not matched to a gene: 6. Germline CDR1 is ENHRY and CDR2 is SYGVKD. This CDR3 reads CAISSGTGNNYGYTF. The CDR3 DNA reads TGTGCCATCAGTTCCGGGACAGGAAATAACTATGGCTACACCTTC.

The rearrangement joins TRBV7-3 to TRBJ2-1; TRBD1 or TRBD2 may be the D gene (6 bases each). Per the germline V gene, CDR1 is SGHTA and CDR2 is FQGTGA. CDR3 length: 17 amino acids. The V gene lost 3 bases and the J gene lost 5 bases, with 20 bases spanning the gap. The CDR3, as DNA: TGTGCCAGCAGCTTGGGGGTAGGGGGGAGGTGGGACAATGAGCAGTTCTTC. Residues: CASSLGVGGRWDNEQFF.

V is TRBV9 and J is TRBJ2-1; 9 bases align to TRBD2. Germline values: CDR1 SGDLS, CDR2 YYNGEE. This CDR3 is built from 15 residues. The junction had 11 bases not matched to a gene; V was cut back by 3 bases and J by 10 bases. Here the CDR3 reads CASSAGSGGLREQFF. The CDR3 DNA follows: TGTGCCAGCAGCGCGGGTAGCGGGGGCCTTCGCGAGCAGTTCTTC. Full variable domain (rest looked up from reference TRBV9 and TRBJ2-1): DSGVTQTPKHLITATGQRVTLRCSPRSGDLSVYWYQQSLDQGLQFLIQYYNGEERAKGNILERFSAQQFPDLHSELNLSSLELGDSALYFCASSAGSGGLREQFFGPGTRLTVL.

This clonotype has only one observation. The genes are TRBV20-1 and TRBJ2-5, with 10 bases fitting TRBD2. Trimming removed 0 bases from V and 4 bases from J; junction bases left unmatched: 5. CDR1 is DFQATT and CDR2 is SNEGSKA in the germline V gene (reference sequence). CDR3 length equals 15 residues. The CDR3 DNA is TGCAGTGCTAGAGACAGCGGGAGGGCCCCAGAGACCCAGTACTTC. It encodes CSARDSGRAPETQYF.

The chain combines TRBV7-3 with TRBJ2-5; 7 bases line up with TRBD2. The V gene's germline CDR1 is SGHTA and CDR2 FQGTGA. This CDR3 has 16 amino acids. V gave up 2 bases and J gave up 5 bases; unmatched junction bases: 11. CDR3 nucleotides: TGTGCCAGCAGCTTACACGGGGCGGGAGCGAGTGAGACCCAGTACTTC. It translates to CASSLHGAGASETQYF.

V and J are TRBV7-9 and TRBJ1-1; D gene ambiguous. The CDR3 extends over 14 amino acids. V lost 5 bases to trimming and J lost 6 bases, with 16 bases between them. Looked up from germline, CDR1 is SEHNR and CDR2 is FQNEAQ (reference sequence). CDR3 protein: CASSPTRNRAEAFF. Here the CDR3 DNA reads TGTGCCAGCAGCCCCACGAGAAACAGAGCTGAAGCTTTCTTT.

The rearrangement joins TRBV28 to TRBJ1-1; 9 bases map to TRBD1. In germline, CDR1 is MDHEN, CDR2 SYDVKM. CDR3 length equals 12 residues. The CDR3 sequence is CARTGAHTEAFF. The CDR3 DNA is TGTGCAAGGACAGGGGCACACACTGAAGCTTTCTTT.

This clonotype was observed a few times. The chain recombines TRBV20-1 with TRBJ1-5, with TRBD1 matching over 7 bases. The V gene's germline CDR1 is DFQATT and CDR2 SNEGSKA (reference sequence). The CDR3 is 16 residues long. Losses at the gene ends were 6 bases for V and 3 bases for J; bases not matched to a gene: 14. DNA for the CDR3: TGCAGTGCAAAGAATAGACAGGGCAACTACAATCAGCCCCAGCATTTT. Amino acid sequence: CSAKNRQGNYNQPQHF.

The chain recombines TRBV5-1 with TRBJ2-7; D unclear. This CDR3 has 14 residues. The V and J ends lost 5 bases and 1 base respectively, with 13 bases between them. The germline CDR1 and CDR2 sequences are SGHRS and YFSETQ. The CDR3 coding sequence is TGCGCCAGCAGAAGGAGATCCGCTTCCTACGAGCAGTACTTC. Its translation is CASRRRSASYEQYF.

The rearrangement links TRBV20-1 to TRBJ1-6; 9 nucleotides line up with TRBD1. V trimming: 6 bases; J trimming: 5 bases; junction bases outside the gene matches: 8. The CDR3 is 15 amino acids. Germline V lookup: CDR1 DFQATT, CDR2 SNEGSKA (reference sequence). DNA of the CDR3: TGCAGTGCACCGGGACAGGGAGTCAATAATTCACCCCTCCACTTT. Its translation: CSAPGQGVNNSPLHF.

This clonotype came up once. This chain connects TRBV20-1 to TRBJ2-3; TRBD2 agrees at 7 bases. The germline gives CDR1 DFQATT, CDR2 SNEGSKA (reference sequence). Unmatched junction bases numbered 18, after V lost 5 bases and J lost 4 bases. This CDR3 region has 17 residues. CDR3 amino acids: CSALRGEGLQEADTQYF. Here the CDR3 DNA reads TGCAGTGCTTTACGGGGGGAGGGCCTCCAAGAGGCAGATACGCAGTATTTT.

The chain recombines TRBV6-8 with TRBJ2-7; 11 bases fit TRBD2. Losses at the gene ends were 10 bases for V and 2 bases for J; bases not matched to a gene: 4. The CDR3 has 13 residues. Germline loops: CDR1 MNHGY, CDR2 SAAAGT. CDR3 sequence reads: CATGTSGTYEQYF. In DNA, the CDR3 is TGTGCCACCGGGACTAGCGGCACCTACGAGCAGTACTTC.